The rows below give T cell receptor beta chains drawn from one sample of a study of a mutant IDH1 vaccine in newly diagnosed glioma. The protocol was immunoSEQ multiplex PCR, while the TCRdb copy is restricted to in-frame clones and leaves out a portion. The sample has roughly 60,000 clones; approximately 85% are singletons. These receptors are not linked to any known antigen. The source was PBMCs, collected from a glioma patient whose treatment included an IDH1 peptide vaccine. Receptor source: a man aged 30 to 39 with glioma. Both conserved end residues are part of each CDR3. The D gene is left open where the match is weak. Clone size is stated in some rows and not others, as once, few, many or a class when expanded.

TRBJ2-5 | 14 | TRBV7-9 | - | once | CASWIGMYQETQYF | TGTGCCAGCTGGATAGGGATGTACCAAGAGACCCAGTACTTC
TRBJ2-7 | 16 | TRBV19 | TRBD1 | - | CASSYRRTGGPYEQYF | TGTGCCAGTAGCTACCGGAGGACAGGGGGCCCCTACGAGCAGTACTTC
TRBJ1-2 | 16 | TRBV19 | - | - | CASSSGSWGTNYGYTF | TGTGCCAGTAGTTCTGGGTCGTGGGGTACTAACTATGGCTACACCTTC
TRBJ1-5 | 14 | TRBV7-9 | - | - | CASRSGGGNQPQHF | TGTGCCAGCAGATCTGGAGGGGGCAATCAGCCCCAGCATTTT
TRBJ2-5 | 15 | TRBV11-2 | - | - | CASRTGISVQETQYF | TGTGCCAGCAGAACCGGGATCTCGGTCCAAGAGACCCAGTACTTC
TRBJ1-2 | 14 | TRBV7-6 | - | - | CASSLVEGSSGYTF | TGTGCCAGCAGCTTAGTAGAGGGGAGTTCTGGCTACACCTTC
TRBJ1-1 | 13 | TRBV10-2 | - | - | CASSRQVNTEAFF | TGCGCCAGCAGTAGACAGGTGAACACTGAAGCTTTCTTT
TRBJ2-7 | 14 | TRBV7-9 | - | - | CASSPTGTSYEQYF | TGTGCCAGCAGCCCTACCGGGACATCCTACGAGCAGTACTTC
TRBJ2-2 | 17 | TRBV7-9 | TRBD2 | - | CASSLAYAGGGAGELFF | TGTGCCAGCAGCTTAGCGTACGCCGGCGGGGGGGCCGGGGAGCTGTTTTTT
TRBJ1-1 | 14 | TRBV29-1 | - | - | CSVPRQPQNTEAFF | TGCAGCGTACCGCGACAGCCTCAGAACACTGAAGCTTTCTTT
TRBJ1-2 | 14 | TRBV5-5 | - | - | CASSRTEGNYGYTF | TGTGCCAGCAGCCGGACAGAGGGCAACTATGGCTACACCTTC
TRBJ1-1 | 14 | TRBV6-1 | - | - | CASSDLYGNTEAFF | TGTGCCAGCAGTGACCTATATGGGAACACTGAAGCTTTCTTT
TRBJ1-6 | 16 | TRBV7-9 | - | - | CASSFSGTGGNSPLHF | TGTGCCAGCAGCTTCTCCGGGACGGGAGGAAATTCACCCCTCCACTTT
TRBJ1-6 | 13 | TRBV7-4 | - | once | CASSLRCNSPLHF | TGTGCCAGCAGCTTAAGGTGTAATTCACCCCTCCACTTT
TRBJ1-6 | 16 | TRBV4-1 | TRBD1 | once | CASSLSTGTGSTPLHF | TGCGCCAGCAGCCTATCAACCGGGACAGGGTCAACACCCCTCCACTTT
TRBJ1-5 | 16 | TRBV19 | TRBD1 | - | CASSILFVRGNQPQHF | TGTGCCAGTAGTATATTATTTGTCAGGGGGAATCAGCCCCAGCATTTT
TRBJ2-7 | 13 | TRBV5-5 | TRBD1 | - | CASSWNIGQGLYF | TGTGCCAGCAGCTGGAACATTGGACAGGGGCTGTACTTC
TRBJ1-2 | 14 | TRBV18 | - | - | CASSRFGVIDGYTF | TGTGCCAGCTCGCGCTTTGGGGTAATCGACGGCTACACCTTC
TRBJ1-6 | 14 | TRBV7-9 | - | once | CASSLEQLNSPLHF | TGTGCCAGCAGCTTAGAACAGCTAAATTCACCCCTCCACTTT
TRBJ1-2 | 12 | TRBV13 | - | - | CASSLSYGGYTF | TGTGCCAGCAGCTTATCGTATGGTGGCTACACCTTC
TRBJ2-7 | 15 | TRBV5-6 | - | - | CASSGHRDGYYEQYF | TGTGCCAGCAGCGGACACCGGGACGGCTACTACGAGCAGTACTTC
TRBJ2-7 | 14 | TRBV2 | - | - | CANGRAGRTYEQYF | TGTGCCAACGGCCGGGCCGGTCGGACCTACGAGCAGTACTTC
TRBJ2-5 | 14 | TRBV19 | TRBD1 | - | CASRDRGGGETQYF | TGTGCCAGTAGGGACAGGGGTGGTGGCGAGACCCAGTACTTC
TRBJ2-3 | 18 | TRBV2 | TRBD2 | - | CASSYTSGGEAQTDTQYF | TGTGCCAGCAGCTATACTAGCGGGGGGGAAGCTCAAACAGATACGCAGTATTTT
TRBJ1-1 | 16 | TRBV7-6 | - | - | CASSLTPGLMNTEAFF | TGTGCCAGCAGCTTAACGCCCGGACTCATGAACACTGAAGCTTTCTTT
TRBJ2-1 | 17 | TRBV5-1 | - | - | CASSTVETDHSYNEQFF | TGCGCCAGCAGCACGGTAGAGACGGACCACTCCTACAATGAGCAGTTCTTC
TRBJ2-6 | 16 | TRBV6-1 | TRBD1 | - | CASSGTGGSGANVLTF | TGTGCCAGCAGTGGGACAGGGGGCTCTGGGGCCAACGTCCTGACTTTC
TRBJ1-5 | 14 | TRBV4-1 | - | - | CASSHGIRGIPQHF | TGCGCCAGCAGCCATGGAATCAGGGGAATTCCCCAGCATTTT
TRBJ2-7 | 14 | TRBV7-9 | - | - | CASSLVAGAYEQYF | TGTGCCAGCAGCTTAGTTGCAGGGGCCTACGAGCAGTACTTC
TRBJ2-2 | 13 | TRBV11-1 | TRBD1 | - | CASSQGTAGELFF | TGTGCCAGCAGCCAAGGGACAGCCGGGGAGCTGTTTTTT
TRBJ2-3 | 15 | TRBV11-3 | - | - | CASSSLGAALDTQYF | TGTGCCAGCAGCTCGCTAGGCGCGGCCCTAGACACGCAGTATTTT
TRBJ1-3 | 17 | TRBV5-5 | - | - | CASSLSFQPVSGNTIYF | TGTGCCAGCAGCTTGTCGTTCCAGCCTGTCTCTGGAAACACCATATATTTT
TRBJ2-2 | 16 | TRBV10-2 | TRBD2 | - | CASKGGGLGNTGELFF | TGCGCCAGCAAAGGTGGGGGACTAGGGAACACCGGGGAGCTGTTTTTT
TRBJ2-1 | 16 | TRBV19 | TRBD2 | once | CASSISLAGEYNEQFF | TGTGCCAGTAGTATTAGCCTAGCGGGGGAGTACAATGAGCAGTTCTTC
TRBJ2-7 | 17 | TRBV4-1 | - | once | CASSQERAQIPSYEQYF | TGCGCCAGCAGCCAAGAAAGGGCACAAATCCCTTCCTACGAGCAGTACTTC
TRBJ2-5 | 14 | TRBV18 | - | - | CASSRPGLQETQYF | TGTGCCAGCTCACGACCGGGACTCCAAGAGACCCAGTACTTC
TRBJ2-5 | 14 | TRBV5-1 | - | - | CASSSGLGRETQYF | TGCGCCAGCAGCTCAGGGTTGGGCCGGGAGACCCAGTACTTC
TRBJ2-7 | 12 | TRBV11-2 | TRBD2 | - | CAGGGTRYEQYF | TGTGCCGGCGGGGGTACGCGCTACGAGCAGTACTTC
TRBJ1-6 | 14 | TRBV11-2 | TRBD1 | - | CASRTGTGDSPLHF | TGTGCCAGCAGAACCGGGACAGGGGATTCACCCCTCCACTTT
TRBJ1-2 | 13 | TRBV7-2 | - | - | CASSLQGDYGYTF | TGTGCCAGCAGTCTACAGGGAGACTATGGCTACACCTTC
TRBJ2-7 | 15 | TRBV5-4 | TRBD1 | - | CASSGDRGHLNEQYF | TGTGCCAGCAGCGGGGACAGGGGGCATCTCAACGAGCAGTACTTC
TRBJ1-1 | 15 | TRBV11-2 | TRBD1 | once | CASSLPWTGKTEAFF | TGTGCCAGCAGCCTACCGTGGACAGGGAAGACTGAAGCTTTCTTT
TRBJ1-2 | 12 | TRBV6-5 | - | - | CAISESGEGYTF | TGTGCCATCAGTGAGTCCGGGGAGGGCTACACCTTC
TRBJ1-2 | 12 | TRBV19 | - | - | CASGRTNYGYTF | TGTGCCAGTGGACGGACCAACTATGGCTACACCTTC